A selection of T cell receptor beta chains follows, all from one sample in a study of blood T cell repertoires in COVID-19. The method was immunoSEQ multiplex PCR; TCRdb's version includes in-frame clones alone and lacks a portion of them. The repertoire holds 200,000 to 250,000 clones, with 65% to 90% as singletons. Sequencing was performed on PBMCs or T cells enriched from blood (not recorded which). These TCRs come from a woman in her thirties or forties with acute COVID-19. Each CDR3 is given with its conserved first and last residue.

CDR3 length | V gene | CDR3 protein
13 | TRBV2 | CASRDDRGNGYTF
14 | TRBV6-2/TRBV6-3 | CASSLVRNNQPQHF
12 | TRBV2 | CASTRGNYGYTF
18 | TRBV21-1 | CASSKRWASGRRYNEQFF
12 | TRBV19 | CASRGGGNEQFF
13 | TRBV24-1 | CATSGWISGTQYF
16 | TRBV6-6 | CASSSDRLALEGEQYF
13 | TRBV28 | CASLRGGTDTQYF
15 | TRBV28 | CASSPTQEGNQPQHF
15 | TRBV27 | CASSLSLTTAYEQYF
16 | TRBV5-6 | CASSFTRGTDNSPLHF
17 | TRBV18 | CASSLSSRGLVVQPQHF
15 | TRBV7-3 | CASSPGGGLSNEQFF
19 | TRBV5-1 | CASSFGQGGPISGANVLTF
16 | TRBV21-1 | CASSKGTSGRRDTQYF
13 | TRBV6-5 | CASNRQQNTEAFF
15 | TRBV28 | CASSFSILLLSAQHF
14 | TRBV30 | CAWSVTRGNQPQHF
14 | TRBV18 | CASSPAGGNQPQHF
14 | TRBV30 | CAWSVQSGTNIQYF
16 | TRBV27 | CASSVTPSLSGTEAFF
14 | TRBV10-2 | CASSESADFYGYTF
17 | TRBV3-1/TRBV3-2 | CASSQGGLGGFNQPQHF
17 | TRBV5-1 | CASSFQGPRAGANVLTF
12 | TRBV3-1/TRBV3-2 | CASSQVPGGYTF
13 | TRBV29-1 | CSVVTSDSYEQYF
13 | TRBV4-3 | CASSQVNTYGYTF